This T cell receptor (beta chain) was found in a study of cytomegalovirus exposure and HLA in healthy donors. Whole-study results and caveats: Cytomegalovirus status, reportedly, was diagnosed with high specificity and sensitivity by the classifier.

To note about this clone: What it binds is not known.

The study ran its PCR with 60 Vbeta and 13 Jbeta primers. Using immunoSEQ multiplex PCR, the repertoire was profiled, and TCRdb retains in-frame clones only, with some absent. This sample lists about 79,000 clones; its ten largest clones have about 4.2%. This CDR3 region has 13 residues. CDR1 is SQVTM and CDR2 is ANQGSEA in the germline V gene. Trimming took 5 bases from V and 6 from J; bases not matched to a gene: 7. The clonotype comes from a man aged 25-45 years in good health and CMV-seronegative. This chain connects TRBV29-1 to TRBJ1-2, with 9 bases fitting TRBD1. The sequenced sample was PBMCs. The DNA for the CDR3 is TGCAGCGTTCAGAGGACAGGGGATAATGGCTACACCTTC. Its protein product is CSVQRTGDNGYTF.